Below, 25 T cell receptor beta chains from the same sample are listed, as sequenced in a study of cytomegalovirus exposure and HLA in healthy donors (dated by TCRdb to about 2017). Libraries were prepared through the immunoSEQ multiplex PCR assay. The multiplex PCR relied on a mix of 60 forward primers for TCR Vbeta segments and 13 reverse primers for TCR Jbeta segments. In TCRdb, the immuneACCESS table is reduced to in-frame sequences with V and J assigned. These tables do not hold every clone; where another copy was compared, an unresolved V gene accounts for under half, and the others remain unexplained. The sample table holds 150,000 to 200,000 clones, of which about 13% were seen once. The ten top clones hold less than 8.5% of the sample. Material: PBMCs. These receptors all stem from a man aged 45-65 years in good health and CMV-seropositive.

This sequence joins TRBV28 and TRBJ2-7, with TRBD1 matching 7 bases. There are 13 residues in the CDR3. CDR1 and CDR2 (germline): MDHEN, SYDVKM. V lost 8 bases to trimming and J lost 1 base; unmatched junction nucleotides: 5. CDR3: CASGDSLSYEQYF. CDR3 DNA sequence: TGTGCCAGCGGGGACAGCTTATCCTACGAGCAGTACTTC.

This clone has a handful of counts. The CDR3 coding sequence is TGTGCCAGTAGTATTCTCGGGGGAGGGGGCACTGAAGCTTTCTTT. Protein: CASSILGGGGTEAFF. The genes are TRBV19 and TRBJ1-1, with D maybe TRBD1 (6 bases). With 3 bases removed from V and 4 bases from J, the gap between germline ends came to 15 bases. Germline V gene lookup returns CDR1 LNHDA and CDR2 SQIVND (reference sequence). The CDR3 covers 15 residues.

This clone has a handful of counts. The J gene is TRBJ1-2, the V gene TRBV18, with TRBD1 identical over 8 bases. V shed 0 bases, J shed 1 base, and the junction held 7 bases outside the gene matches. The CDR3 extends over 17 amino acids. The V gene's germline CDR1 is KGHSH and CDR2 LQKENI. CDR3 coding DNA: TGTGCCAGCTCACCACCTACTCGGGACAGGAATAACTATGGCTACACCTTC. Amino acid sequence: CASSPPTRDRNNYGYTF.

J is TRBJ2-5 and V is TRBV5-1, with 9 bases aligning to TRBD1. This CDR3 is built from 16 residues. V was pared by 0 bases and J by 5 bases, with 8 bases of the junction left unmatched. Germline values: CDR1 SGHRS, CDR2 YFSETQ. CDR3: CASSLEGQGGGETQYF. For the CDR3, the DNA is TGCGCCAGCAGCTTGGAGGGACAGGGCGGAGGGGAGACCCAGTACTTC.

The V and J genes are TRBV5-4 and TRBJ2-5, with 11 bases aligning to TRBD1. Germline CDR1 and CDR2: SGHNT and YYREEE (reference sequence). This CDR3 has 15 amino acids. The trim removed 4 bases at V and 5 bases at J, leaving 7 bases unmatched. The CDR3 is CASSPGQGAGETQYF. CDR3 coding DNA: TGTGCCAGCAGCCCCGGACAGGGGGCCGGGGAGACCCAGTACTTC.

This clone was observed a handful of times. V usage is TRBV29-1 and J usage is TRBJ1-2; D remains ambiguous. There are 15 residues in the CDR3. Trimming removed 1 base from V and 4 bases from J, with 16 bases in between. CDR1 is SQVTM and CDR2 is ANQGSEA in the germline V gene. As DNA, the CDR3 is TGCAGCGTTGAAGTGCCACACGGGATTCTCTATGGCTACACCTTC. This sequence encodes CSVEVPHGILYGYTF.

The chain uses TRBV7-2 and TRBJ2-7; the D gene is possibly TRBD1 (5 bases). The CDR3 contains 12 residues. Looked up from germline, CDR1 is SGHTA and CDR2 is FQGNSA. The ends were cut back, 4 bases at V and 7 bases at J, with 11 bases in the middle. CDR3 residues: CASSSPKGEQYV. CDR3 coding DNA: TGTGCCAGCAGCTCCCCTAAGGGGGAGCAGTACGTC.

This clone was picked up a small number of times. For the CDR3, the DNA is TGTGCCAGCAGCCCGCAGGGACAGGGGGAGACCCAGTACTTC. Translating gives CASSPQGQGETQYF. V is TRBV7-2 and J is TRBJ2-5; 10 nucleotides agree with TRBD1. The CDR3 length is 14 residues. The V gene end was trimmed by 5 bases and the J gene end by 5 bases; junction bases not matched to a gene: 5. CDR1 and CDR2 (germline): SGHTA, FQGNSA.

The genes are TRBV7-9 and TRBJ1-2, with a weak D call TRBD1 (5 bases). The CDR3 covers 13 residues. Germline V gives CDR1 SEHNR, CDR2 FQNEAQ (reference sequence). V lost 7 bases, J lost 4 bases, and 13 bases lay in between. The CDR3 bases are TGTGCCAGCAATTCGGGGGACCGCTATGGCTACACCTTC. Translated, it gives CASNSGDRYGYTF.

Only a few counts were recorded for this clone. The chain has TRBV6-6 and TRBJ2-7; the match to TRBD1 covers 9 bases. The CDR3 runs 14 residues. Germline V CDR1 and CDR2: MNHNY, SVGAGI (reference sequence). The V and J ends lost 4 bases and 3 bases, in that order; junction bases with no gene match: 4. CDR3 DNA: TGTGCCAGCAGTTTTGACAGGGGGGACTACGAGCAGTACTTC. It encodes CASSFDRGDYEQYF.

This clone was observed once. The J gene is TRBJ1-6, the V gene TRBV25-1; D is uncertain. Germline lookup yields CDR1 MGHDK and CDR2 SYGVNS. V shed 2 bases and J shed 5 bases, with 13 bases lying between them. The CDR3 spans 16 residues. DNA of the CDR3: TGTGCCAGCAGTGAAATACTAGGACGGAATAATTCACCCCTCCACTTT. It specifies CASSEILGRNNSPLHF.

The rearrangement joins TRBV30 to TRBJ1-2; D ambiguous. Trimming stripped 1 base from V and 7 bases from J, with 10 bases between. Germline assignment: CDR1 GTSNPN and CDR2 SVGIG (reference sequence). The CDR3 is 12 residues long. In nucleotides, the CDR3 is TGTGCCTGGAGTGGGGTCTGGAGTGGCTACACCTTC. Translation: CAWSGVWSGYTF. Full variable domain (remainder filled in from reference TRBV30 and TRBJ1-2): SQTIHQWPATLVQPVGSPLSLECTVEGTSNPNLYWYRQAAGRGLQLLFYSVGIGQISSEVPQNLSASRPQDRQFILSSKKLLLSDSGFYLCAWSGVWSGYTFGSGTRLTVV.

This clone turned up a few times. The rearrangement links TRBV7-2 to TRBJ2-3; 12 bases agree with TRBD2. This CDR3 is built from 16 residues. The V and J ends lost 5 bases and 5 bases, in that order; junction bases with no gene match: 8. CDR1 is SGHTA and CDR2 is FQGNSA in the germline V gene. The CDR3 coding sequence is TGTGCCAGCAGCCCACGACTAGCGGGGGCGGGAGATACGCAGTATTTT. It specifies CASSPRLAGAGDTQYF.

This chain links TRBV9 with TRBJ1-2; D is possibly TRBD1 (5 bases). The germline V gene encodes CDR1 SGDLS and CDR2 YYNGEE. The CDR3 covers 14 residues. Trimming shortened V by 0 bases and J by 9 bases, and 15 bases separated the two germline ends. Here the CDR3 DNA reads TGTGCCAGCAGCGTAGCTGGGGCACAGGTCCGCTACACCTTC. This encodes CASSVAGAQVRYTF.

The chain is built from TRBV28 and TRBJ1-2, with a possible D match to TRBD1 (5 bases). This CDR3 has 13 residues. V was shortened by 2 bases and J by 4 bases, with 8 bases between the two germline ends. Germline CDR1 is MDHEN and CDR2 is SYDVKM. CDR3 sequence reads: CASSLNGAYGYTF. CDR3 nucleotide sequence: TGTGCCAGCAGTTTAAATGGGGCCTATGGCTACACCTTC.

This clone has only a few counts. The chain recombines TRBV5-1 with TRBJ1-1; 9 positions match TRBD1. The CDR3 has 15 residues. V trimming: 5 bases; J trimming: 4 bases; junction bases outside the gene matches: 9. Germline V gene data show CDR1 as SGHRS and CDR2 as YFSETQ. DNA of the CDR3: TGCGCCAGCAGTTCCGGGACAGGGTATGGCACTGAAGCTTTCTTT. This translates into CASSSGTGYGTEAFF.

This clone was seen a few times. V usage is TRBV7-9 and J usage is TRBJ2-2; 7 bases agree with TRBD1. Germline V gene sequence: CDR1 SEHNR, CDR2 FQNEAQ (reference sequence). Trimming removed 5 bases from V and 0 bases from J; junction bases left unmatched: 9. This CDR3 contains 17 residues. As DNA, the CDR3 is TGTGCCAGCAGCACAGCATCCGGGACAGCGAACACCGGGGAGCTGTTTTTT. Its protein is CASSTASGTANTGELFF. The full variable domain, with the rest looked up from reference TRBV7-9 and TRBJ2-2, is DTGVSQNPRHKITKRGQNVTFRCDPISEHNRLYWYRQTLGQGPEFLTYFQNEAQLEKSRLLSDRFSAERPKGSFSTLEIQRTEQGDSAMYLCASSTASGTANTGELFFGEGSRLTVL.

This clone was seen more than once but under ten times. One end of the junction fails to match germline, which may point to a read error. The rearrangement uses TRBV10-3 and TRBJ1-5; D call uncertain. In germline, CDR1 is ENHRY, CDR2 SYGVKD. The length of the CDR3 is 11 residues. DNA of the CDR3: TGTGCCATCGGCGATGTTCAGGCCCAGCATTTT. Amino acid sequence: CAIGDVQAQHF.

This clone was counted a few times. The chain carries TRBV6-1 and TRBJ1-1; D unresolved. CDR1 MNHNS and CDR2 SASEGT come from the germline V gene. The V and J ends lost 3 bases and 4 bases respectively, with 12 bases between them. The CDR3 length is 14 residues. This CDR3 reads CASSDPRRATEAFF. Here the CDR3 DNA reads TGTGCCAGCAGTGACCCGCGGAGGGCCACTGAAGCTTTCTTT.

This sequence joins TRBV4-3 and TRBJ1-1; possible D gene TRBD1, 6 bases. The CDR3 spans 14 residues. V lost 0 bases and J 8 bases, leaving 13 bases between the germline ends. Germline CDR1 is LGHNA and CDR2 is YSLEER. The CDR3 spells CASSQEQGVGEAFF. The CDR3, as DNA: TGCGCCAGCAGCCAAGAACAGGGTGTCGGAGAAGCTTTCTTT.

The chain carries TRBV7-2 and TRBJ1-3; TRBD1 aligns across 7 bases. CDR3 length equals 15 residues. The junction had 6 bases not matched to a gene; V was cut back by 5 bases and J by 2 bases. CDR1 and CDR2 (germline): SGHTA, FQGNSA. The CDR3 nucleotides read TGTGCCAGCAGCGCACGACAGGGAACTGGAAACACCATATATTTT. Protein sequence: CASSARQGTGNTIYF.

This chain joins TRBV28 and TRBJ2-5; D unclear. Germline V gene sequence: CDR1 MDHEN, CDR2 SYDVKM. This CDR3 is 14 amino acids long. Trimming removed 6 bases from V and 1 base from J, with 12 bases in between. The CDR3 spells CASSPGPSQETQYF. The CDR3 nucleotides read TGTGCCAGCAGCCCGGGTCCTTCCCAAGAGACCCAGTACTTC. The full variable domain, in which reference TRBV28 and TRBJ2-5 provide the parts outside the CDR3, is DVKVTQSSRYLVKRTGEKVFLECVQDMDHENMFWYRQDPGLGLRLIYFSYDVKMKEKGDIPEGYSVSREKKERFSLILESASTNQTSMYLCASSPGPSQETQYFGPGTRLLVL.

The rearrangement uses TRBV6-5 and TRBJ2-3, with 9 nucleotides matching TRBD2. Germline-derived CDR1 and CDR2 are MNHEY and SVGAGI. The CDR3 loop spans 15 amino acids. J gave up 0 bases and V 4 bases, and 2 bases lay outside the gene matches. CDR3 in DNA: TGTGCCAGCAGTTCTAGCGGGGTGAGCACAGATACGCAGTATTTT. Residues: CASSSSGVSTDTQYF.

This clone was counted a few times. For the CDR3, the DNA is TGTGCCATCAGTGAGGACAGGGGGTCCTACGAGCAGTACTTC. It translates to CAISEDRGSYEQYF. The chain is built from TRBV10-3 and TRBJ2-7, with 9 positions matching TRBD1. This CDR3 region has 14 residues. The V segment lost 2 bases and the J segment 1 base; nucleotides outside the gene matches: 0. Germline loops: CDR1 ENHRY, CDR2 SYGVKD.

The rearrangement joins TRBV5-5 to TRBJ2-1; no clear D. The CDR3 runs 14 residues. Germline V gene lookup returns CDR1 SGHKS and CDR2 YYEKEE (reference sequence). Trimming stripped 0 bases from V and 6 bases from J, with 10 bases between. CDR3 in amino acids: CASSLGLLPNEQFF. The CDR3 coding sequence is TGTGCCAGCAGCTTGGGTCTTCTCCCCAATGAGCAGTTCTTC.